These 32 T cell receptor beta chains share one sample of origin, sequenced in a study of T cell responses to AZD1222 COVID-19 vaccine. Assay: immunoSEQ multiplex PCR; the TCRdb copy retains only in-frame clones and omits some. The table records about 86,000 clones, roughly nine tenths of them present only once. The sample in question was peripheral blood, obtained on day 0 of AZD1222 vaccination. These TCRs come from an adult in good health.

Concerning this clone: Additional DNA sequences in this sample encode the identical CDR3. V gene TRBV30 combines with J gene TRBJ2-7, with a possible D match to TRBD1 (5 bases). Per the germline V gene, CDR1 is GTSNPN and CDR2 is SVGIG (reference sequence). V lost 2 bases, J lost 3 bases, and 8 bases lay in between. This CDR3 is 12 amino acids long. CDR3 amino acids: CAWSSQGYEQYF. The CDR3 DNA is TGTGCCTGGAGTAGCCAGGGCTACGAGCAGTACTTC.

The chain recombines TRBV10-3 with TRBJ2-1, with 13 bases matching TRBD2. Germline CDR1 ENHRY, CDR2 SYGVKD. Unmatched junction bases numbered 10, after V lost 0 bases and J lost 8 bases. CDR3 length equals 18 residues. CDR3 region: CAISESIGTSGVRHEQFF. The DNA of the CDR3 is TGTGCCATCAGTGAGTCGATTGGGACTAGCGGGGTTAGGCATGAGCAGTTCTTC.

The chain joins TRBV5-1 to TRBJ2-2; no reliable D call. CDR1 and CDR2 (germline): SGHRS, YFSETQ. V lost 0 bases and J lost 4, with 7 bases in between. The CDR3 contains 14 residues. CDR3 bases: TGCGCCAGCAGCTTGGAAGTCCGCACCGGGGAGCTGTTTTTT. Residues: CASSLEVRTGELFF.

V usage is TRBV5-5 and J usage is TRBJ1-3, with D unclear. The CDR3 contains 16 residues. Trimming shortened V by 0 bases and J by 2 bases, and 12 bases separated the two germline ends. Germline CDR1 SGHKS, CDR2 YYEKEE (reference sequence). The CDR3 DNA is TGTGCCAGCAGCTTGGGATGGACCGAGACTGGAAACACCATATATTTT. Its translation is CASSLGWTETGNTIYF.

The rearrangement links TRBV10-3 to TRBJ2-1; 7 bases match TRBD1. This CDR3 region has 15 residues. V lost 6 bases and J lost 2; bases outside the gene matches: 7. Germline assignment: CDR1 ENHRY and CDR2 SYGVKD. The CDR3: CAIRPDRPPYNEQFF. CDR3 coding DNA: TGTGCCATCAGACCGGACAGGCCTCCCTACAATGAGCAGTTCTTC.

The genes are TRBV5-1 and TRBJ2-7; D unclear. This CDR3 is built from 13 residues. Germline CDR1 is SGHRS and CDR2 is YFSETQ. Trimming left V 4 bases short and J 2 bases short, with 10 bases between. CDR3 coding DNA: TGCGCCAGCAGCCTCCCAGACACCTACGAGCAGTACTTC. This gives the protein CASSLPDTYEQYF.

V and J are TRBV5-1 and TRBJ1-2; a weak D match, TRBD1 (6 bases). Trimming took off 3 bases at V and 8 bases at J, with 14 bases between the two ends. This CDR3 has 13 amino acids. Germline CDR1 and CDR2: SGHRS and YFSETQ. The CDR3 DNA reads TGCGCCAGCAGCTCGGACAGCTTGAAGGGCTACACCTTC. This codes for CASSSDSLKGYTF.

Only a few counts were recorded for this clone. The chain has TRBV11-2 and TRBJ2-7, with 7 bases fitting TRBD2. The CDR3 sequence is 16 residues long. The V segment lost 5 bases and the J segment 2 bases; nucleotides outside the gene matches: 12. CDR1 is SGHAT and CDR2 is FQNNGV in the germline V gene. The CDR3 sequence is CASSQQSGTGTYEQYF. The CDR3 nucleotides read TGTGCCAGCAGCCAACAAAGCGGGACTGGGACCTACGAGCAGTACTTC.

The chain recombines TRBV11-1 with TRBJ2-2; a possible D gene is TRBD1 (5 bases). The CDR3 spans 14 residues. CDR1 is SGHAT and CDR2 is FQDESV in the germline V gene (reference sequence). V shed 0 bases and J shed 4 bases, with 6 bases lying between them. CDR3 in amino acids: CASSLARATGELFF. CDR3 nucleotides: TGTGCCAGCAGCTTAGCCAGGGCCACCGGGGAGCTGTTTTTT.

J is TRBJ1-6 and V is TRBV3-1 (or the pseudogene TRBV3-2); D gene unclear. Looked up from germline, CDR1 is LGHDT and CDR2 is YNNKEL (reference sequence). Deletions cut 5 bases from V and 6 bases from J, with 11 bases between. The CDR3 is made up of 14 amino acids. CDR3 in DNA: TGTGCCAGCAGCGCTTCATCTGGTAATTCACCCCTCCACTTT. Translation: CASSASSGNSPLHF.

This clone was observed once. The chain recombines TRBV2 with TRBJ1-4; 7 bases map to TRBD1. V dropped 6 bases and J dropped 5; count of bases not matched to a gene: 12. CDR3 length: 16 residues. The germline CDR1 and CDR2 sequences are SNHLY and FYNNEI. The CDR3, as DNA: TGTGCCAGCAGCTCCCTGAGCCGGGACAGAAATGAAAAACTGTTTTTT. It specifies CASSSLSRDRNEKLFF.

This chain connects TRBV11-3 to TRBJ2-1; 7 nucleotides agree with TRBD1. The J segment lost 0 bases and the V segment lost 6 bases, leaving 11 bases of the junction unmatched. This CDR3 contains 17 residues. Germline V lookup: CDR1 SGHNT, CDR2 YENEEA. The CDR3 DNA is TGTGCCAGCAGTAGGGCAGGGGGTGTCGCCTCCTACAATGAGCAGTTCTTC. It specifies CASSRAGGVASYNEQFF.

The chain carries TRBV9 and TRBJ2-7; 7 nucleotides match TRBD2. The junction had 5 bases not matched to a gene; V was cut back by 0 bases and J by 2 bases. Per the germline V gene, CDR1 is SGDLS and CDR2 is YYNGEE. The CDR3 has 15 residues. CDR3: CASSVALAPTYEQYF. In DNA form, the CDR3 reads TGTGCCAGCAGCGTAGCACTAGCGCCTACCTACGAGCAGTACTTC.

The chain combines TRBV6-5 with TRBJ1-6; a weak D match, TRBD1 (6 bases). V gave up 2 bases and J gave up 1 base, with 6 bases separating them. The CDR3 extends over 15 amino acids. The V gene's germline CDR1 is MNHEY and CDR2 SVGAGI. The CDR3 protein is CASSYRGSYNSPLHF. DNA for the CDR3: TGTGCCAGCAGTTACAGGGGGTCCTATAATTCACCCCTCCACTTT.

This chain uses TRBV5-1 with TRBJ2-3; D perhaps matches TRBD1 (6 bases). This CDR3 spans 17 amino acids. Trimming stripped 0 bases from V and 2 bases from J, with 16 bases between. The germline CDR1 and CDR2 sequences are SGHRS and YFSETQ. The CDR3: CASSLAQQGRFTDTQYF. CDR3 bases: TGCGCCAGCAGCTTGGCCCAACAGGGTCGATTCACAGATACGCAGTATTTT.

The V gene is TRBV18, the J gene TRBJ2-7, with 12 bases that match TRBD1. V dropped 5 bases and J dropped 2; count of bases not matched to a gene: 13. The germline V gene has CDR1 KGHSH and CDR2 LQKENI. The CDR3 extends over 18 amino acids. Here the CDR3 reads CASSTTGTGGSLAYEQYF. CDR3 DNA sequence: TGTGCCAGCTCAACCACCGGGACAGGGGGCTCCTTGGCCTACGAGCAGTACTTC.

The V call is TRBV29-1, the J call TRBJ2-1; 9 nucleotides agree with TRBD1. Trimming at V came to 5 bases and at J to 3 bases, leaving 8 bases not matched to a gene. The CDR3 sequence is 15 residues long. Germline V lookup: CDR1 SQVTM, CDR2 ANQGSEA. The CDR3 reads CSVQKGQGLYNEQFF. CDR3 DNA: TGCAGCGTTCAAAAAGGACAGGGGCTCTACAATGAGCAGTTCTTC.

The genes are TRBV11-3 and TRBJ2-7; D unclear. The CDR3 loop spans 13 amino acids. V lost 5 bases and J lost 0, with 8 bases in between. CDR1 is SGHNT and CDR2 is YENEEA in the germline V gene. CDR3 region: CASSKGISYEQYF. Here the CDR3 DNA reads TGTGCCAGCAGCAAGGGAATCTCCTACGAGCAGTACTTC.

The chain links TRBV18 to TRBJ2-1; 8 bases are shared with TRBD2. Trimming took 2 bases from V and 6 from J; bases not matched to a gene: 6. The CDR3 spans 15 residues. In germline, CDR1 is KGHSH, CDR2 LQKENI. The DNA for the CDR3 is TGTGCCAGCTCACCATTTAGCGGGGTCGGCAATGAGCAGTTCTTC. Translated, it gives CASSPFSGVGNEQFF.

The chain employs TRBV6-5 and TRBJ2-7; possibly TRBD2 for D (6 bases). Trimming cost V 7 bases and J 4 bases, with 17 bases left between them. The CDR3 loop spans 14 amino acids. Germline V lookup: CDR1 MNHEY, CDR2 SVGAGI. The CDR3 sequence: CASNPRGASYEQYF. CDR3 DNA: TGTGCCAGCAACCCGCGCGGGGCATCGTACGAGCAGTACTTC.

The J gene is TRBJ2-7, the V gene TRBV6-5, with 7 bases that match TRBD1. Looked up from germline, CDR1 is MNHEY and CDR2 is SVGAGI. This CDR3 region has 14 residues. The ends lost 6 bases at V and 3 bases at J; junction bases unmatched: 8. The CDR3 spells CASSPLPGGYEQYF. In DNA, the CDR3 is TGTGCCAGCAGCCCCCTGCCAGGGGGCTACGAGCAGTACTTC.

The J gene is TRBJ2-1, the V gene TRBV9; 9 positions agree with TRBD2. The CDR3 extends over 14 amino acids. With V trimmed by 6 bases and J by 8 bases, 9 bases remained unmatched. The germline CDR1 and CDR2 sequences are SGDLS and YYNGEE. The CDR3 region has the DNA TGTGCCAGCAACGCCGGACTAGCGAGCGATGAGCAGTTCTTC. Translated, it gives CASNAGLASDEQFF.

This sequence joins TRBV6-5 and TRBJ1-2; TRBD1 matches 7 bases. This CDR3 contains 15 residues. Germline V CDR1 and CDR2: MNHEY, SVGAGI. Trimming took 6 bases from V and 5 from J; bases not matched to a gene: 12. Written as DNA, the CDR3 is TGTGCCAGCAGACAACTCGACAGGGTTGGGTATGGCTACACCTTC. Its protein is CASRQLDRVGYGYTF.

V usage is TRBV9 and J usage is TRBJ2-3, with 8 bases that match TRBD1. The CDR3 loop spans 14 amino acids. V was clipped by 3 bases and J by 4 bases; unmatched bases: 4. Germline lookup yields CDR1 SGDLS and CDR2 YYNGEE. The CDR3 loop reads CASSGTGSADTQYF. CDR3 bases: TGTGCCAGCAGCGGGACAGGGTCGGCAGATACGCAGTATTTT.

This chain connects TRBV7-9 to TRBJ1-1; a possible D gene is TRBD1 (5 bases). V was pared by 3 bases and J by 2 bases, with 7 bases between. This CDR3 contains 13 residues. The germline CDR1 and CDR2 sequences are SEHNR and FQNEAQ (reference sequence). CDR3 in amino acids: CASSFGGNTEAFF. CDR3 in DNA: TGTGCCAGCAGCTTTGGGGGTAACACTGAAGCTTTCTTT.

The V call is TRBV11-3, the J call TRBJ2-1; 8 nucleotides line up with TRBD1. Germline assignment: CDR1 SGHNT and CDR2 YENEEA. There are 16 residues in the CDR3. The junction had 6 bases not matched to a gene; V was cut back by 3 bases and J by 2 bases. The CDR3: CASSFTGTGTYNEQFF. CDR3 DNA sequence: TGTGCCAGCAGCTTTACCGGGACAGGCACCTACAATGAGCAGTTCTTC.

This chain joins TRBV5-1 and TRBJ2-5, with 7 nucleotides matching TRBD1. J gave up 3 bases and V 3 bases, and 5 bases lay outside the gene matches. Looked up from germline, CDR1 is SGHRS and CDR2 is YFSETQ. The CDR3 is 14 amino acids. The CDR3 is CASSSPGTEETQYF. The CDR3 DNA sequence: TGCGCCAGCAGCTCCCCCGGGACAGAAGAGACCCAGTACTTC. The whole variable domain, filled in from reference TRBV5-1 and TRBJ2-5, reads KAGVTQTPRYLIKTRGQQVTLSCSPISGHRSVSWYQQTPGQGLQFLFEYFSETQRNKGNFPGRFSGRQFSNSRSEMNVSTLELGDSALYLCASSSPGTEETQYFGPGTRLLVL.

This rearrangement joins TRBV30 to TRBJ1-5, with D perhaps matching TRBD1 (6 bases). Per germline, CDR1 GTSNPN and CDR2 SVGIG (reference sequence). The CDR3 is made up of 13 amino acids. V was clipped by 2 bases and J by 3 bases, with 8 bases between them. The DNA for the CDR3 is TGTGCCTGGAGTTCAGGGGACAATCAGCCCCAGCATTTT. Residues: CAWSSGDNQPQHF. The full variable domain, rest sourced from reference TRBV30 and TRBJ1-5, is SQTIHQWPATLVQPVGSPLSLECTVEGTSNPNLYWYRQAAGRGLQLLFYSVGIGQISSEVPQNLSASRPQDRQFILSSKKLLLSDSGFYLCAWSSGDNQPQHFGDGTRLSIL.

DNA of the CDR3: TGTGCCAGCACAACAGGGGGCGCTTCATACAATGAGCAGTTCTTC. It specifies CASTTGGASYNEQFF. This chain uses TRBV27 with TRBJ2-1; the match to TRBD1 covers 9 bases. The CDR3 is 15 amino acids. CDR1 and CDR2 (germline): MNHEY, SMNVEV (reference sequence). Trimming removed 7 bases from V and 4 bases from J; junction bases left unmatched: 8.

The rearrangement uses TRBV11-2 and TRBJ2-7, with D possibly being TRBD2 (6 bases). CDR1 and CDR2 (germline): SGHAT, FQNNGV. The CDR3 has 16 residues. V was shortened by 7 bases and J by 1 base, with 20 bases between the two germline ends. The CDR3 here is CASTTDRGGFSYEQYF. The CDR3 DNA reads as TGTGCCAGCACCACCGACCGGGGAGGATTTTCCTACGAGCAGTACTTC.

The chain joins TRBV6-6 to TRBJ2-7; D not resolved. This CDR3 is 13 amino acids long. The germline V gene has CDR1 MNHNY and CDR2 SVGAGI (reference sequence). Trimming shortened V by 7 bases and J by 6 bases, and 16 bases separated the two germline ends. The CDR3 loop reads CASTPPTKAEQYF. CDR3 nucleotides: TGTGCCAGCACACCCCCAACCAAGGCCGAGCAGTACTTC.

This chain joins TRBV3-1 (or the pseudogene TRBV3-2) and TRBJ1-5; TRBD1 is a possible D gene (5 bases). This CDR3 comprises 15 residues. The germline CDR1 and CDR2 sequences are LGHDT and YNNKEL (reference sequence). V lost 1 base and J lost 4, with 11 bases in between. The CDR3 DNA is TGTGCCAGCAGCCAAGGCGGGACGGGTAATCAGCCCCAGCATTTT. Encoded protein: CASSQGGTGNQPQHF.